The sequence of this TCR beta chain was determined in a study of identical twins. Trimming removed 7 bases from V and 5 bases from J, with 15 bases in between. This CDR3 contains 13 residues. From germline, CDR1 is SGHKS and CDR2 YYEKEE (reference sequence). This clonotype was detected only a few times. MiXCR, applied by TCRdb to the 5' RACE reads, yields one record per CDR3 protein. This sample has around 240,000 distinct CDR3 sequences, with approximately 7% found just once. Separately, the same data were catalogued under a study of yellow fever vaccine responses in identical twins.

Sample: memory (CD45RO+) T cells sorted from blood. This TCR derives from a woman aged 18-35 years in good health. V usage is TRBV5-5 and J usage is TRBJ2-5; no clear D gene. CDR3 nucleotides: TGTGCCAGCCAGCCAAGGGATGGGGAGACCCAGTACTTC. Protein: CASQPRDGETQYF.